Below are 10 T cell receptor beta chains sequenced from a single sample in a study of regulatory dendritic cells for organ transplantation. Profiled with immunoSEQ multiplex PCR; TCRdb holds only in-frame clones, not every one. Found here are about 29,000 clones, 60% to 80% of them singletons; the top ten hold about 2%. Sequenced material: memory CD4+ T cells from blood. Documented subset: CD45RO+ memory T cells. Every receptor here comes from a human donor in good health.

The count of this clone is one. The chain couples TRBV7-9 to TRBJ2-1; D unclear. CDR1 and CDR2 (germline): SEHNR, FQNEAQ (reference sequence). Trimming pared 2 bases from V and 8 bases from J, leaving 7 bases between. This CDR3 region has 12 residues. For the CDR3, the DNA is TGTGCCAGCAGCTTATTTTTAGATGAGCAGTTCTTC. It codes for CASSLFLDEQFF.

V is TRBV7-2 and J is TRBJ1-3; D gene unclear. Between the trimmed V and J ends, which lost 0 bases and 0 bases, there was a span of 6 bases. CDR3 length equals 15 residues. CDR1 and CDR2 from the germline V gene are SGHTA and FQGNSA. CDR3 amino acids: CASSLAHGSGNTIYF. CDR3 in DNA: TGTGCCAGCAGCTTAGCGCACGGCTCTGGAAACACCATATATTTT.

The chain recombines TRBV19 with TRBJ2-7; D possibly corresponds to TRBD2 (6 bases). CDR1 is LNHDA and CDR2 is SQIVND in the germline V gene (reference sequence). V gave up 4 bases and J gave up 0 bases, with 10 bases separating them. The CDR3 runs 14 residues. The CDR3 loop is CASSKGGNSYEQYF. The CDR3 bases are TGTGCCAGTAGTAAGGGAGGTAACTCCTACGAGCAGTACTTC. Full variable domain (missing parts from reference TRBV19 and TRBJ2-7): DGGITQSPKYLFRKEGQNVTLSCEQNLNHDAMYWYRQDPGQGLRLIYYSQIVNDFQKGDIAEGYSVSREKKESFPLTVTSAQKNPTAFYLCASSKGGNSYEQYFGPGTRLTVT.

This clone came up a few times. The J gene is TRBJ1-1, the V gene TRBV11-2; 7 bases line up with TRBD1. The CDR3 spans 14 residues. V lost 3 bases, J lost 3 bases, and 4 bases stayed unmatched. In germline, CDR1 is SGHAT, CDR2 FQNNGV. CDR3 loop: CASSLAGGDTEAFF. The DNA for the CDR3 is TGTGCCAGCAGCTTGGCAGGGGGGGACACTGAAGCTTTCTTT.

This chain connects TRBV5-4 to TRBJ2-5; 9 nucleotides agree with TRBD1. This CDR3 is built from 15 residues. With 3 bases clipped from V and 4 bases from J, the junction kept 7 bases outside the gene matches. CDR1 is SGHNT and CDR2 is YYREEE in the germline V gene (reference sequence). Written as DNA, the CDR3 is TGTGCCAGCAGCTCTTACAGGGGGCGGGGAGAGACCCAGTACTTC. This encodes CASSSYRGRGETQYF.

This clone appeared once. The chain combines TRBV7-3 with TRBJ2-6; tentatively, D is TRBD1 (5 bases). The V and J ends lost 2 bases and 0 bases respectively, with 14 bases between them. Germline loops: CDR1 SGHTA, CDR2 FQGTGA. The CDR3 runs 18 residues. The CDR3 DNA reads TGTGCCAGCAGCTTAGGGCAGGGTACAGCCTCTGGGGCCAACGTCCTGACTTTC. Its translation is CASSLGQGTASGANVLTF. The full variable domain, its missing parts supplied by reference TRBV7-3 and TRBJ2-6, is GAGVSQTPSNKVTEKGKYVELRCDPISGHTALYWYRQSLGQGPEFLIYFQGTGAADDSGLPNDRFFAVRPEGSVSTLKIQRTERGDSAVYLCASSLGQGTASGANVLTFGAGSRLTVL.

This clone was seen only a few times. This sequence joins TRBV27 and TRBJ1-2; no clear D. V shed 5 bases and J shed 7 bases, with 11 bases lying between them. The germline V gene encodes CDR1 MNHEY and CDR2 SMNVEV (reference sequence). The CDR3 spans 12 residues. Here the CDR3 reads CASSDKSAGYTF. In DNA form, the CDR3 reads TGTGCCAGCAGTGACAAATCAGCTGGCTACACCTTC.

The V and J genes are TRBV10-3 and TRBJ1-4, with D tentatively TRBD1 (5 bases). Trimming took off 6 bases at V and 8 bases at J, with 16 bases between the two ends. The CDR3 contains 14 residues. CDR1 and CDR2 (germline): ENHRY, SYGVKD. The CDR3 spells CAISPGAGREKLFF. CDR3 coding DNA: TGTGCCATCAGCCCTGGGGCAGGGAGGGAAAAACTGTTTTTT.

Here the CDR3 reads CASSLDRFKANVLTF. The CDR3 DNA reads as TGTGCCAGCAGTTTAGACAGGTTTAAGGCCAACGTCCTGACTTTC. This rearrangement joins TRBV27 to TRBJ2-6; D might be TRBD1 (6 bases). V was trimmed by 2 bases and J by 6 bases, leaving 11 bases between them. CDR3 size: 15 residues. Germline-derived CDR1 and CDR2 are MNHEY and SMNVEV (reference sequence).

The CDR3 nucleotides are TGTGCCAGCAGCGTAGATGGGGTACCCGAAAAACTGTTTTTT. Amino acids: CASSVDGVPEKLFF. J is TRBJ1-4 and V is TRBV9; D gene unclear. Germline values: CDR1 SGDLS, CDR2 YYNGEE. Trimming left V 0 bases short and J 8 bases short, with 11 bases between. This CDR3 has 14 amino acids.